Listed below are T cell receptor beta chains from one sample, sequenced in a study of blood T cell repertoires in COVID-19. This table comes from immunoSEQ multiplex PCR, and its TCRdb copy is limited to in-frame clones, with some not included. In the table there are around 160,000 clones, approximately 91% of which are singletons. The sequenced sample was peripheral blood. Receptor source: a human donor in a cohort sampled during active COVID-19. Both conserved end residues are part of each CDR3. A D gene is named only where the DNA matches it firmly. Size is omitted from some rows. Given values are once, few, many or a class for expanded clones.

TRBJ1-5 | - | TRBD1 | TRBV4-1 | CASSHGQANQPQHF | TGCGCCAGCAGTCACGGACAGGCTAATCAGCCCCAGCATTTT
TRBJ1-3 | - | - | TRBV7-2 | CASSLVGRGTGNTIYF | TGTGCCAGCAGCTTAGTGGGCCGGGGGACTGGAAACACCATATATTTT
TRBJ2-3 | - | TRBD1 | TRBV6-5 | CASSPGGSSTDTQYF | TGTGCCAGCAGTCCAGGGGGATCTAGCACAGATACGCAGTATTTT
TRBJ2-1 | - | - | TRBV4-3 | CASSQDWSGDEQFF | TGCGCCAGCAGCCAAGATTGGTCAGGGGATGAGCAGTTCTTC
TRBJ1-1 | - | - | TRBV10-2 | CASTPGSTEAFF | TGCGCCAGCACTCCTGGGAGCACTGAAGCTTTCTTT
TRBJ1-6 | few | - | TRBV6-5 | CASSYRLDSPLHF | TGTGCCAGCAGTTACAGACTGGATTCACCCCTCCACTTT
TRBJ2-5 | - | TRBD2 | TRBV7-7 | CASSLAVGLAANQETQYF | TGTGCTAGCAGCTTAGCGGTGGGACTAGCGGCAAACCAAGAGACCCAGTACTTC
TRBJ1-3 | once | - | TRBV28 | CASSSGGSGNTIYF | TGTGCCAGCAGTTCGGGGGGTTCTGGAAACACCATATATTTT
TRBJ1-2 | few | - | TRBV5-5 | CASSLIGQEMTF | TGTGCCAGCAGCTTGATTGGACAAGAAATGACCTTC
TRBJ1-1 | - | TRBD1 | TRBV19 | CASSITGGVTEAFF | TGTGCCAGTAGTATAACAGGGGGAGTGACTGAAGCTTTCTTT
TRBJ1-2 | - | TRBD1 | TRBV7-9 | CASRGQGARRGYTF | TGTGCCAGCAGGGGACAGGGGGCTCGGCGTGGCTACACCTTC
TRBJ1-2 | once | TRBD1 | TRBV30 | CAYDRDRDRSGYTF | TGTGCCTACGACCGGGACAGGGACCGTTCCGGCTACACCTTC
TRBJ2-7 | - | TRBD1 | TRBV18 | CASSQNRGRSIEQYF | TGTGCCAGCTCACAAAACAGGGGGCGGTCGATCGAGCAGTACTTC
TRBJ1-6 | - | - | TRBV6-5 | CASSLRTPVRDSPLHF | TGTGCCAGCAGTTTACGAACTCCCGTTCGGGATTCACCCCTCCACTTT
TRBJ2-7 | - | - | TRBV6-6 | CASNLGAYEQYF | TGTGCCAGCAACCTGGGAGCCTACGAGCAGTACTTC
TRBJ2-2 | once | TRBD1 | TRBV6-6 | CASSPTRTGTNTGELFF | TGTGCCAGCAGTCCAACGAGGACAGGGACCAACACCGGGGAGCTGTTTTTT
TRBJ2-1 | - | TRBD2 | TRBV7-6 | CASSSGIFQRGGLGEQFF | TGTGCCAGCAGCTCCGGCATTTTTCAGCGGGGGGGCCTAGGTGAGCAGTTCTTC
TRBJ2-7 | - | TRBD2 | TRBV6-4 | CASSELAGGLGEQYF | TGTGCCAGCAGTGAACTAGCGGGGGGACTTGGCGAGCAGTACTTC
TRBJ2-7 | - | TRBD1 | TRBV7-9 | CASSLGTGSYEQYF | TGTGCCAGCAGCTTAGGGACAGGGTCCTACGAGCAGTACTTC
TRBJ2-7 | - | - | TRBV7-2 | CASIATRGNYEQYF | TGTGCCAGCATTGCAACTAGAGGAAATTACGAGCAGTACTTC
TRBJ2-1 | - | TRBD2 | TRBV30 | CAWSFGLAGGRANEQFF | TGTGCCTGGAGTTTCGGACTAGCGGGAGGCCGGGCCAATGAGCAGTTCTTC
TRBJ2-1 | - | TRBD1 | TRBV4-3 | CASRRTGGGEQFF | TGCGCCAGCAGACGAACAGGGGGTGGTGAGCAGTTCTTC
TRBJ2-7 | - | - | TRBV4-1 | CASSQGQGSYEQYF | TGCGCCAGCAGCCAAGGTCAGGGCTCCTACGAGCAGTACTTC
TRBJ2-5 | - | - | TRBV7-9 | CASSPGTGRQETQYF | TGTGCCAGCAGCCCCGGGACTGGGAGGCAAGAGACCCAGTACTTC
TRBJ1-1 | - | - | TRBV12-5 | CASGLDTQANTEAFF | TGTGCTAGTGGTTTGGACACTCAGGCGAACACTGAAGCTTTCTTT
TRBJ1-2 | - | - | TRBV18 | CASSDGAVGGYTF | TGTGCCAGCTCAGATGGCGCGGTGGGTGGCTACACCTTC
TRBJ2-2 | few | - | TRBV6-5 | CASSYNAGVTGELFF | TGTGCCAGCAGTTACAACGCGGGTGTCACCGGGGAGCTGTTTTTT
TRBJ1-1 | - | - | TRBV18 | CASSPGQNTEAFF | TGTGCCAGCTCACCGGGACAGAACACTGAAGCTTTCTTT
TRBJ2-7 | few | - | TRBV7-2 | CASSLVRVDEQYF | TGTGCCAGCAGCTTAGTCAGGGTGGACGAGCAGTACTTC
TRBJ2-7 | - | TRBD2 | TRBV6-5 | CASRSGLADYEQYF | TGTGCCAGCAGGTCGGGACTAGCAGACTACGAGCAGTACTTC
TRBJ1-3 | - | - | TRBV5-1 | CASSRSGTEGNTIYF | TGCGCCAGCAGCCGTAGTGGTACAGAAGGAAACACCATATATTTT
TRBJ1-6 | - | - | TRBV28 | CATTGRADSPLHF | TGTGCCACCACCGGCAGGGCGGATTCACCCCTCCACTTT
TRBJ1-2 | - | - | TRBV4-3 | CASSPGGRKGYTF | TGCGCCAGCAGCCCAGGTGGGAGGAAGGGCTACACCTTC
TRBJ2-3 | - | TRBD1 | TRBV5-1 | CASRQSGTGADTQYF | TGCGCCAGCAGGCAGTCGGGGACAGGGGCAGATACGCAGTATTTT
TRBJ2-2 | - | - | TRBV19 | CASSILVETGELFF | TGTGCCAGTAGTATACTTGTGGAGACCGGGGAGCTGTTTTTT
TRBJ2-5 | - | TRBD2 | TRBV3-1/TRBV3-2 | CASSLNRGGTQYF | TGTGCCAGCAGCCTAAATCGGGGGGGGACCCAGTACTTC
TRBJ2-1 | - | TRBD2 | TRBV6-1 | CASSEYEVLAGNNEQFF | TGTGCCAGCAGTGAATACGAGGTTCTAGCGGGGAACAATGAGCAGTTCTTC
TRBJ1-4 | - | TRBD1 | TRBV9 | CASSAGTGGVAEKLFF | TGTGCCAGCAGCGCGGGGACAGGGGGCGTAGCTGAAAAACTGTTTTTT
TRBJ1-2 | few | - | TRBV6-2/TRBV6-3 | CASSQDSYGYTF | TGTGCCAGCAGTCAAGACAGCTATGGCTACACCTTC
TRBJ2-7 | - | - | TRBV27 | CASSLEAGWYEQYF | TGTGCCAGCAGTTTAGAAGCAGGGTGGTACGAGCAGTACTTC
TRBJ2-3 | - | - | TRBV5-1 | CASSLAGKSTDTQYF | TGCGCCAGCAGCCTGGCAGGGAAATCCACAGATACGCAGTATTTT
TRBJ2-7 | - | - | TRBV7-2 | CASSTSQGFEQYF | TGTGCCAGCAGCACGTCCCAGGGGTTCGAGCAGTACTTC
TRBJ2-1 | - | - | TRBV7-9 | CASSLPSTGYNEQFF | TGTGCCAGCAGCTTACCGTCGACTGGTTACAATGAGCAGTTCTTC
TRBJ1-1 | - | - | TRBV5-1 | CASSLAAGMNTEAFF | TGCGCCAGCAGCTTGGCCGCGGGCATGAACACTGAAGCTTTCTTT
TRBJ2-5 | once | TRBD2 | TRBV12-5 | CASGPGTSGNLGETQYF | TGTGCTAGCGGGCCTGGGACTAGCGGGAACCTGGGGGAGACCCAGTACTTC
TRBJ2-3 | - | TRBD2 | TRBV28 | CASSSPFAGEGTDTQYF | TGTGCCAGCAGTTCACCCTTTGCGGGAGAGGGGACAGATACGCAGTATTTT
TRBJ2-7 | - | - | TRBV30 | CAWSAGLSPYEQYF | TGTGCCTGGAGTGCGGGACTTTCGCCCTACGAGCAGTACTTC
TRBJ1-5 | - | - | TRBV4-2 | CASSQDHGGERPQHF | TGTGCCAGCAGCCAAGATCACGGGGGAGAGAGGCCCCAGCATTTT
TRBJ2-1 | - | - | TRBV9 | CASSVGVGSTYNEQFF | TGTGCCAGCAGCGTAGGGGTCGGGAGTACTTACAATGAGCAGTTCTTC